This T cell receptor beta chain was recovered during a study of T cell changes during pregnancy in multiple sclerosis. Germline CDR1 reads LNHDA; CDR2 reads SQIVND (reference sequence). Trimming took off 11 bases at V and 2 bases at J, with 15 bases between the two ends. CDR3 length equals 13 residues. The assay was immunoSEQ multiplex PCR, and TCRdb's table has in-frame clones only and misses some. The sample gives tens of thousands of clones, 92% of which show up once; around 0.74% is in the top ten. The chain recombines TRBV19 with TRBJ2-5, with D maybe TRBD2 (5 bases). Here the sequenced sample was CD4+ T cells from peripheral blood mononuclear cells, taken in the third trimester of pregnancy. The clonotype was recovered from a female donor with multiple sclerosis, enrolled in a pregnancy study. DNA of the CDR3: TGTGCCTCTAGCTCTCAGACTCAAGAGACCCAGTACTTC. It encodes CASSSQTQETQYF.